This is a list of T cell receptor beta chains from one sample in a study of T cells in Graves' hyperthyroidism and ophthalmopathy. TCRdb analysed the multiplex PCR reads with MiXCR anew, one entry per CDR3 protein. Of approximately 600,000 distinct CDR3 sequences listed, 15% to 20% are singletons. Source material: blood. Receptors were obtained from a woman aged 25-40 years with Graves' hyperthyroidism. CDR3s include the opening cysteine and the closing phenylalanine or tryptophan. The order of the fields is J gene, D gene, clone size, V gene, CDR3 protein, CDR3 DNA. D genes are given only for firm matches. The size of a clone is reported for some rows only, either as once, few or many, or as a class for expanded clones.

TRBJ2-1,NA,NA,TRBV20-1,CSARDQVAVNEQFF,TGCAGTGCTAGAGATCAGGTAGCGGTTAATGAGCAGTTCTTC
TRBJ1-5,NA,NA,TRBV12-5,CASGVSLSSTAPYQPQHF,TGTGCTAGTGGCGTGTCCCTCTCCTCGACAGCCCCTTATCAGCCCCAGCATTTT
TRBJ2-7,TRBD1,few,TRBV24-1,CATSERDRDYEQYF,TGTGCCACCAGCGAACGGGACAGAGACTACGAGCAGTACTTC
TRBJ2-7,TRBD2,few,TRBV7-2,CASSLGFEAGGPGGQYF,TGTGCCAGCAGCTTGGGGTTTGAAGCGGGAGGGCCGGGGGGGCAGTACTTC
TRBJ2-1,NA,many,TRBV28,CASSLRRNYNEQFF,TGTGCCAGCAGTTTAAGACGGAACTACAATGAGCAGTTCTTC
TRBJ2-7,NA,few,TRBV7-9,CASSRAGRGRDEQYF,TGTGCCAGCAGCAGGGCCGGGAGGGGGCGGGACGAGCAGTACTTC
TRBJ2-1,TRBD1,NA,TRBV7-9,CASSSSGTGGNEQFF,TGTGCCAGCAGCTCGTCCGGGACAGGGGGCAATGAGCAGTTCTTC
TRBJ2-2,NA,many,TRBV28,CASTSGVGELFF,TGTGCCAGCACCTCGGGGGTCGGGGAGCTGTTTTTT
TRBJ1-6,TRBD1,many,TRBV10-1,CASSGTGGNSPLHF,TGCGCCAGCAGTGGGACAGGTGGCAATTCACCCCTCCACTTT
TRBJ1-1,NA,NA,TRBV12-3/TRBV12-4,CASSLNWGYTEAFF,TGTGCCAGCAGTTTGAATTGGGGGTACACTGAAGCTTTCTTT
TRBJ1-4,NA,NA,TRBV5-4,CASSRGITVGDEKLFF,TGTGCCAGCAGCCGGGGGATTACTGTCGGCGATGAAAAACTGTTTTTT
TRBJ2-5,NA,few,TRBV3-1,CASSVLNGRDSETQYF,TGTGCCAGCAGCGTACTAAATGGGCGGGACTCAGAGACCCAGTACTTC
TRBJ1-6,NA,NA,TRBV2,CASSQDETGLLSYNSPLHF,TGTGCCAGCAGCCAAGATGAGACAGGCCTACTCTCCTATAATTCACCCCTCCACTTT
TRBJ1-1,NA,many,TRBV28,CASRSPTPSNTEAFF,TGTGCCAGTAGAAGCCCGACACCAAGTAACACTGAAGCTTTCTTT
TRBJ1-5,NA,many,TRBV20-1,CSAPDRRRSNQPQHF,TGCAGTGCCCCCGACCGCCGCAGGAGCAATCAGCCCCAGCATTTT
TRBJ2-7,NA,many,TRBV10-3,CAISEAAGTLTYEQYF,TGTGCCATCAGTGAAGCCGCCGGGACACTTACCTACGAGCAGTACTTC
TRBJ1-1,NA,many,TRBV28,CASSLKQNTEAFF,TGTGCCAGCAGTTTGAAACAGAACACTGAAGCTTTCTTT
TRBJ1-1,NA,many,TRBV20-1,CSARRTPQGTEAFF,TGCAGTGCTAGGCGGACCCCCCAGGGGACTGAAGCTTTCTTT
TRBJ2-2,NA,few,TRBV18,CASSPRDLLTPGNTGELFF,TGTGCCAGCTCACCTCGGGACCTATTAACGCCGGGGAACACCGGGGAGCTGTTTTTT
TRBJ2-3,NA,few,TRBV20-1,CSARAWGLAGTDTQYF,TGCAGTGCTAGAGCCTGGGGGCTAGCAGGCACAGATACGCAGTATTTT
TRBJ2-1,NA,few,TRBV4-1,CASSQNWGDEQFF,TGCGCCAGCAGCCAAAACTGGGGGGATGAGCAGTTCTTC
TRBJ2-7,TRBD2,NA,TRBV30,CAWSAGTSGNEQYF,TGTGCCTGGAGCGCCGGGACTAGCGGGAACGAGCAGTACTTC
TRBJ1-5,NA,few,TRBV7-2,CASSNRVGGNQPQHF,TGTGCCAGCAGCAACAGGGTCGGGGGCAATCAGCCCCAGCATTTT
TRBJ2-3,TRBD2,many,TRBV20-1,CSADPRTSGYTDTQYF,TGCAGTGCGGATCCGAGGACTAGCGGGTACACAGATACGCAGTATTTT
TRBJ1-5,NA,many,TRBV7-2,CASSLEVGVRNQPQHF,TGTGCCAGCAGCTTAGAAGTAGGGGTCCGCAATCAGCCCCAGCATTTT
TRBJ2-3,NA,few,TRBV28,CASSPQSSTDTQYF,TGTGCCAGCAGCCCCCAGTCCAGCACAGATACGCAGTATTTT
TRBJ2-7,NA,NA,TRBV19,CASSMGGWSYEQYF,TGTGCCAGTAGTATGGGCGGATGGTCCTACGAGCAGTACTTC
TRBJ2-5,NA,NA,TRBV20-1,CSARSLTGKEETQYF,TGCAGTGCTAGATCCCTAACAGGGAAAGAGGAGACCCAGTACTTC
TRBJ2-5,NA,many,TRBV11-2,CASSRPGRGKETQYF,TGTGCCAGCAGCCGGCCGGGTAGGGGGAAAGAGACCCAGTACTTC
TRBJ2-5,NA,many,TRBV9,CASSGPGALQYF,TGTGCCAGCAGCGGGCCAGGGGCACTCCAGTACTTC
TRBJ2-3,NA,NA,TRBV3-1,CASSQGDGSITDTQYF,TGTGCCAGCAGCCAAGGTGACGGTTCTATCACAGATACGCAGTATTTT
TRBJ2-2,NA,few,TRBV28,CASSFLTGTYTGELFF,TGTGCCAGCAGTTTCTTGACCGGGACTTACACCGGGGAGCTGTTTTTT
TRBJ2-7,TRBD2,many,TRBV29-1,CSVDFQREGGYEQYF,TGCAGCGTTGACTTCCAGCGGGAGGGCGGGTACGAGCAGTACTTC
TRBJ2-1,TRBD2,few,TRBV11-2,CASSLGGGASYNEQFF,TGTGCCAGCAGCTTAGGCGGGGGGGCCTCCTACAATGAGCAGTTCTTC
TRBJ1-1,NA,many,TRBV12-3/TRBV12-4,CASVDRNTEAFF,TGTGCCAGCGTCGACCGGAACACTGAAGCTTTCTTT
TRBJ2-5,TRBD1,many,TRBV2,CASTWTGSQTQYF,TGTGCCAGTACCTGGACAGGGAGCCAGACCCAGTACTTC
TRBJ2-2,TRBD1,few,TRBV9,CASSGYRGRVTGELFF,TGTGCCAGCAGCGGTTACAGGGGGCGCGTCACCGGGGAGCTGTTTTTT
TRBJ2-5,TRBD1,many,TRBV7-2,CASSARQGKGTQYF,TGTGCCAGCAGCGCCCGACAGGGGAAGGGGACCCAGTACTTC
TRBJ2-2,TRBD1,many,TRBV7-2,CASSIRTGRTGELFF,TGTGCCAGCAGCATACGGACAGGGAGGACCGGGGAGCTGTTTTTT
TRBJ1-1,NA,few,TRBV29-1,CSAGGHSYTEAFF,TGCAGCGCTGGGGGCCATTCCTACACTGAAGCTTTCTTT
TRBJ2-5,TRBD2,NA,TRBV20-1,CSGREAQETQYF,TGCAGTGGGCGGGAGGCCCAAGAGACCCAGTACTTC
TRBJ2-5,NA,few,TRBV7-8,CASRPGVQETQYF,TGTGCCAGCAGACCGGGAGTCCAAGAGACCCAGTACTTC
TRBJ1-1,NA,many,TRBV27,CASSLRVGVNTEAFF,TGTGCCAGCAGTTTAAGAGTTGGCGTGAACACTGAAGCTTTCTTT
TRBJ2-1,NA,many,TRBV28,CASNGGPEYNEQFF,TGTGCCAGCAATGGGGGACCAGAATACAATGAGCAGTTCTTC
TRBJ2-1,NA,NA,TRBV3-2,CASSVKRAYNEQFF,TGTGCCAGCAGCGTAAAAAGGGCCTACAATGAGCAGTTCTTC
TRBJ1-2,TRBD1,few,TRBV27,CASSPRQGIGYGYTF,TGTGCCAGCAGTCCCAGACAGGGGATCGGATATGGCTACACCTTC
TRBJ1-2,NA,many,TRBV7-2,CASSSRTVYGYTF,TGTGCCAGCAGCTCACGGACAGTCTATGGCTACACCTTC
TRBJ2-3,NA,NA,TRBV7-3,CASSEAFMGTQYF,TGTGCCAGCAGCGAAGCTTTTATGGGTACGCAGTATTTT
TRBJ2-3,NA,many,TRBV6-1,CASTLNGGRADTQYF,TGTGCCAGCACCCTCAACGGGGGGCGAGCAGATACGCAGTATTTT
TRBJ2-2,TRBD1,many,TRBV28,CASSRQGVKTGELFF,TGTGCCAGCAGCAGACAGGGGGTTAAGACCGGGGAGCTGTTTTTT
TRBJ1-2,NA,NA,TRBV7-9,CASSLSSHPGTYGYTF,TGTGCCAGCAGCTTATCAAGCCACCCGGGAACCTATGGCTACACCTTC
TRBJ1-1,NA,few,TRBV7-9,CASSLVGGNAEAFF,TGTGCCAGCAGCTTAGTGGGGGGTAACGCTGAAGCTTTCTTT
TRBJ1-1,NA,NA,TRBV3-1,CASSQGGSQEAEAFF,TGTGCCAGCAGCCAAGGAGGTTCACAGGAGGCTGAAGCTTTCTTT
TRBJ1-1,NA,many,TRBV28,CASSLFVQGHAEAFF,TGTGCCAGCAGTTTATTCGTTCAGGGGCACGCTGAAGCTTTCTTT